This TCR beta chain appears in the sequencing data of a study of monozygotic twins with inflammatory bowel disease. Study observations and caveats: In these data, no single strong IBD-associated signal or clonotype received support.

Concerning this clonotype itself: The antigen is unknown.

From whole blood, total RNA was isolated without any sorting of T cells. The authors used about 3,500 ng of total RNA per TCR library. A template switching step added UMIs, each with a 6-nucleotide sample barcode. Each CDR3 protein gets one entry in TCRdb, which reprocessed the 5' RACE reads and gives no DNA. The specimen's table records some 150,000 distinct CDR3 sequences. This sequence originates from a human donor with ulcerative colitis or Crohn's disease, or a healthy co-twin of an affected twin (not recorded which). Material: blood.

CDR3 amino acids: CASNKRMTDNTGELFF. The V gene is TRBV5-1, the J gene TRBJ2-2; TCRdb gives TRBD1 as the D gene, but with no DNA this cannot be confirmed. Germline loops: CDR1 SGHRS, CDR2 YFSETQ. The CDR3 is 16 residues long.